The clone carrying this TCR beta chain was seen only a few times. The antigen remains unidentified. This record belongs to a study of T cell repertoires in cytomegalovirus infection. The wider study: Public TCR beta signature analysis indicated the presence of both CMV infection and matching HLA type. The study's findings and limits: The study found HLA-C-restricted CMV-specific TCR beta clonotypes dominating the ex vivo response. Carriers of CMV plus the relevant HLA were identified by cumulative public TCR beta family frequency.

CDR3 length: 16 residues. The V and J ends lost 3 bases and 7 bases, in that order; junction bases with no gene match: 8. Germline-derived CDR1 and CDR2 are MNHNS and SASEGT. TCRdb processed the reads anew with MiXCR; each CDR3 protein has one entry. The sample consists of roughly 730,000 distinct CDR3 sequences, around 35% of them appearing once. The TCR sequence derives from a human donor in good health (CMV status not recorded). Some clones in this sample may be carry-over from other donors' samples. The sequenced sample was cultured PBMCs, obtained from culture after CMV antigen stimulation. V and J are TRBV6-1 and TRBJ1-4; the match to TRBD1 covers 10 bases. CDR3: CASSDPRTGGSEKLFF. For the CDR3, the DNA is TGTGCCAGCAGTGACCCGCGGACAGGGGGGAGTGAAAAACTGTTTTTT.